This T cell receptor (beta chain) came from a study of cytomegalovirus exposure and HLA in healthy donors. The donors comprised healthy bone marrow donors. As regards this clone: What it recognizes is unknown.

The PCR used 60 Vbeta and 13 Jbeta primers. The table came from immunoSEQ multiplex PCR; TCRdb's copy has only in-frame clones and leaves some out. The sample holds approximately 170,000 clones; 80% are singletons and the top ten take about 2%. Study results and caveats: Among TCR sequences, most were rare, though some public TCRs appeared in many donors.

Material for sequencing was PBMCs. The receptor was derived from a male donor in good health and CMV-seronegative.

The CDR3 loop is CASRDRPNEQFF. The DNA of the CDR3 is TGTGCCAGCAGGGACAGACCTAATGAGCAGTTCTTC. The V and J genes are TRBV7-2 and TRBJ2-1; TRBD1 is a possible D gene (6 bases). This CDR3 contains 12 residues. The V gene's germline CDR1 is SGHTA and CDR2 FQGNSA. The V end was cut by 6 bases, the J end by 7 bases, with 10 bases between.